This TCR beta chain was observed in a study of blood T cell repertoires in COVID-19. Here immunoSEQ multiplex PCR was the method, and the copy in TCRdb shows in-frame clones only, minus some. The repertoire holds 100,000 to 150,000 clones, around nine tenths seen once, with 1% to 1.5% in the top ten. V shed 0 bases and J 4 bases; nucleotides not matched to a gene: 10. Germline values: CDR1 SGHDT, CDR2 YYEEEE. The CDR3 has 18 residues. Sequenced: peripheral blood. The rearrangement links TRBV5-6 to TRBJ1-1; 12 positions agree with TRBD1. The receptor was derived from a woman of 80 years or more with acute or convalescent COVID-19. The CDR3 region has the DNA TGTGCCAGCAGCTTGGTAGGCGGGACAGGGGGCTTGGGCACTGAAGCTTTCTTT. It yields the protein CASSLVGGTGGLGTEAFF.